This record concerns one T cell receptor beta chain sequence. Measured with immunoSEQ multiplex PCR; TCRdb has only the in-frame clones, and not every one. The sample lists some 27,000 clones, around 94% seen once, with nearly 0.85% in the top ten. The sample originates from a study of graft-versus-host responses after intestinal transplantation. Germline-derived CDR1 and CDR2 are KGHSH and LQKENI. The CDR3 has 13 amino acids. Trimming removed 8 bases from V and 4 bases from J, with 12 bases in between. The sequences come from PBMCs, collected 30 days after intestinal transplant. The sequence came from a human patient who received an intestinal transplant, so some T cells may come from the graft donor. The genes are TRBV18 and TRBJ2-1; D possibly corresponds to TRBD1 (5 bases). The CDR3 nucleotides read TGTGCCAGCCTGGACACTCTATACAATGAGCAGTTCTTC. Amino acid sequence: CASLDTLYNEQFF.